Listed below are T cell receptor beta chains from one sample, sequenced in a study of T cells after yellow fever vaccination. TCRdb analysed the 5' RACE reads with MiXCR anew, one entry per CDR3 protein. The data contain some 400,000 distinct CDR3 sequences, approximately 6% of them seen just once; the ten biggest clones take up about 15%. Material: PBMCs, obtained 5 days after the yellow fever booster vaccination. The receptors shown here come from a man younger than 45 who received the YFV17D yellow fever vaccine. CDR3s include the opening cysteine and the closing phenylalanine or tryptophan. The D gene is left open where the match is weak. Clone size, where shown, is once, few, many, or a class for clones that have expanded.

-	-	TRBV7-9	TRBJ1-1	11	CASRWDTEAFF	TGTGCCAGCAGGTGGGACACTGAAGCTTTCTTT
-	TRBD2	TRBV24-1	TRBJ2-1	17	CATSETGTTSSYNEQFF	TGTGCCACCAGTGAAACCGGGACTACCTCCTCCTACAATGAGCAGTTCTTC
few	-	TRBV5-4	TRBJ2-2	14	CASSSPLGVGELFF	TGTGCCAGCAGCTCCCCACTGGGGGTCGGGGAGCTGTTTTTT
many	-	TRBV18	TRBJ1-5	13	CASRRGSNQPQHF	TGTGCCAGCCGACGGGGTAGCAATCAGCCCCAGCATTTT
many	TRBD1	TRBV7-9	TRBJ1-2	15	CASSSGQGTGYGYTF	TGTGCCAGCAGCTCAGGACAGGGAACGGGCTATGGCTACACCTTC
few	-	TRBV24-1	TRBJ1-1	12	CAKDPGDTEAFF	TGTGCCAAGGACCCCGGCGACACTGAAGCTTTCTTT
many	-	TRBV3-1	TRBJ2-1	14	CASSQAGTYNEQFF	TGTGCCAGCAGCCAAGCTGGAACCTACAATGAGCAGTTCTTC
many	TRBD1	TRBV5-6	TRBJ1-2	14	CASSLQTGWAGYTF	TGTGCCAGCAGCCTACAGACAGGGTGGGCTGGCTACACCTTC
few	-	TRBV4-3	TRBJ2-5	13	CASSQITGGTQYF	TGCGCCAGCAGCCAAATAACTGGGGGGACCCAGTACTTC
-	-	TRBV6-1	TRBJ2-3	15	CASSRQGGGTDTQYF	TGTGCCAGCAGTCGACAGGGAGGGGGCACAGATACGCAGTATTTT
many	TRBD2	TRBV18	TRBJ2-7	14	CASSGTSGRDEQYF	TGTGCCAGCTCCGGGACTAGCGGGAGAGACGAGCAGTACTTC
few	-	TRBV7-2	TRBJ2-4	11	CASGALHIQYF	TGTGCCAGCGGCGCTCTGCACATTCAGTACTTC
few	-	TRBV18	TRBJ1-1	14	CASSRDTLNTEAFF	TGTGCCAGCTCACGGGACACCCTGAACACTGAAGCTTTCTTT
-	-	TRBV6-5	TRBJ1-1	14	CASSYYSVNTEAFF	TGTGCCAGCAGTTATTATTCAGTGAACACTGAAGCTTTCTTT
many	TRBD2	TRBV5-1	TRBJ2-1	14	CASTTSGFYNEQFF	TGCGCCAGTACGACTAGCGGATTTTACAATGAGCAGTTCTTC
few	-	TRBV9	TRBJ2-5	14	CASSPPGIQETQYF	TGTGCCAGCAGCCCACCAGGGATCCAAGAGACCCAGTACTTC
-	TRBD1	TRBV3-1	TRBJ2-7	15	CASSPRDRVVSEQYF	TGTGCCAGCAGCCCCCGGGACAGGGTCGTTAGCGAGCAGTACTTC
many	-	TRBV5-4	TRBJ2-4	14	CASSLAGAENIQYF	TGTGCCAGCAGCTTGGCGGGAGCGGAAAACATTCAGTACTTC
few	TRBD1	TRBV7-9	TRBJ1-5	16	CASSTSGGQRNQPQHF	TGTGCCAGCAGTACCTCGGGGGGACAGCGCAATCAGCCCCAGCATTTT
-	-	TRBV7-2	TRBJ2-1	15	CASSLLVADYNEQFF	TGTGCCAGCAGCTTACTGGTAGCGGACTACAATGAGCAGTTCTTC
-	TRBD2	TRBV20-1	TRBJ2-5	16	CSARSGVAGEGETQYF	TGCAGTGCACGGAGTGGGGTAGCGGGAGAAGGAGAGACCCAGTACTTC
many	-	TRBV7-2	TRBJ1-6	15	CASSPPGRSGSPLHF	TGTGCCAGCAGCCCCCCGGGACGGTCGGGTTCACCCCTCCACTTT
-	TRBD2	TRBV20-1	TRBJ2-3	15	CSARAPGLATDTQYF	TGCAGTGCTAGAGCTCCGGGACTAGCGACCGATACGCAGTATTTT